This paragraph covers one T cell receptor beta chain sequence. Trimming removed 4 bases from V and 4 bases from J, with 8 bases in between. The CDR3 totals 12 residues. Germline V gene lookup returns CDR1 DFQATT and CDR2 SNEGSKA (reference sequence). The source of the sample is a study of neurological immune-mediated disorders. The team produced cDNA through 5'RACE using 10-nucleotide random UMIs. Sequencing runs each yielded over 160 million TCR-beta sequences from 15-18 subjects. A single record per CDR3 protein comes from TCRdb applying MiXCR to the 5' RACE reads. The table lists around 41,000 distinct CDR3 sequences, roughly 15% of them singletons.

This sequence originates from a woman aged 55-69 years with HTLV-1-associated myelopathy (HAM/TSP). The J gene is TRBJ2-1, the V gene TRBV20-1; the D is unclear. Sequences were obtained from CD4+ T cells from blood. The CDR3 spells CSAMGWYNEQFF. CDR3 nucleotide sequence: TGCAGTGCTATGGGGTGGTACAATGAGCAGTTCTTC.